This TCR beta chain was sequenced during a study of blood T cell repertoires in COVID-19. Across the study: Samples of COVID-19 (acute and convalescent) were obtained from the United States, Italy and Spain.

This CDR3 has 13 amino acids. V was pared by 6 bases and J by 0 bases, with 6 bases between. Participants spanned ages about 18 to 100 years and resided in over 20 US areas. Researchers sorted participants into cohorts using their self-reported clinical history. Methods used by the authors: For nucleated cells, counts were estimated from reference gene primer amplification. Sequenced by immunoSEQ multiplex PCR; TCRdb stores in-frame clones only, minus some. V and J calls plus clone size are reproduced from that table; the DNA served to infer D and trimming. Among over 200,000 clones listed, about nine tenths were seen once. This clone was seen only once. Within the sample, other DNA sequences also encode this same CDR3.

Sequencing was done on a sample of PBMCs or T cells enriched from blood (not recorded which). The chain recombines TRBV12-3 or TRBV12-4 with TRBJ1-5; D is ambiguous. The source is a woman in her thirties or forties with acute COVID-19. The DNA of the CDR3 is TGTGCCAGCAGCGGTGGTAGCAATCAGCCCCAGCATTTT. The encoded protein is CASSGGSNQPQHF.